The present TCR beta chain was sequenced within a study of blood T cell repertoires in COVID-19. Study context: The United States, Italy and Spain supplied acute and convalescent COVID-19 samples.

Here immunoSEQ multiplex PCR was the method, and the copy in TCRdb shows in-frame clones only, minus some. The sample has roughly 300,000 clones, roughly 85% seen once. The CDR3 runs to 13 residues. CDR1 is SGHTA, CDR2 FQGNSA, per germline. J gave up 8 bases and V 1 base, and 2 bases lay outside the gene matches. Participant-reported clinical history was the basis for cohort assignment. Sample: PBMCs or T cells enriched from blood (not recorded which). The receptor's source is a middle-aged woman with acute COVID-19. This chain links TRBV7-2 with TRBJ1-2; 9 bases match TRBD1. CDR3 nucleotide sequence: TGTGCCAGCAGCTTAGTGGGGACAGGGGGCTACACCTTC. Protein: CASSLVGTGGYTF.